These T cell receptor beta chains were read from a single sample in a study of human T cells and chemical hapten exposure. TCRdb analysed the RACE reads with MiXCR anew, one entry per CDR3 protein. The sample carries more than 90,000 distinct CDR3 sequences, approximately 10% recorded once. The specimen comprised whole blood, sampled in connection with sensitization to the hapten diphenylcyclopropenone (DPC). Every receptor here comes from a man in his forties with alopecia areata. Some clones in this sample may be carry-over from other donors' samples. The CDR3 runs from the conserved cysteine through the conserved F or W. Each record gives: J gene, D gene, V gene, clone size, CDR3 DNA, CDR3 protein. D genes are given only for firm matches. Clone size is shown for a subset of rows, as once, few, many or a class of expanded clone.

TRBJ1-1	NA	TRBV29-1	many	TGCAGCGTTGAAGGGACACCTGAGAACACTGAAGCTTTCTTT	CSVEGTPENTEAFF
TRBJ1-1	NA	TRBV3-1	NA	TGTGCCAGCAGCCCACGCTTTTGGGCAGGCCCCACTGAAGCTTTCTTT	CASSPRFWAGPTEAFF
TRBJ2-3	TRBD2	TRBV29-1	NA	TGCAGCGCCAGGACTAGCGGGATCAGCACAGATACGCAGTATTTT	CSARTSGISTDTQYF
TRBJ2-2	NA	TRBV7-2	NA	TGTGCCAGCAGCTTCCACGGAGGGCAGCTGTTTTTT	CASSFHGGQLFF
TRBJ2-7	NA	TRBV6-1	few	TGTGCCAGCTCGCGGACTGGGGTACCGGAGGACGAGCAGTACTTC	CASSRTGVPEDEQYF
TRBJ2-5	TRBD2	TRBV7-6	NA	TGTGCCAGCAGCTTAGGAGTGGCGACTAGCGGGAGTTCGTACCAAGAGACCCAGTACTTC	CASSLGVATSGSSYQETQYF
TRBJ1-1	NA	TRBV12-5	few	TGTGCTAGTGGTTTGGTACGGTCGACGAACACTGAAGCTTTCTTT	CASGLVRSTNTEAFF
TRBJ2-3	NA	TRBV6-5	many	TGTGCCAGCAGTTACATGGGCTTCACAGATACGCAGTATTTT	CASSYMGFTDTQYF
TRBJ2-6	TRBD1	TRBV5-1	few	TGCGCCAGCAGCCTTCGACAGGGGGATTCTGGTTCTGGGGCCAACGTCCTGACTTTC	CASSLRQGDSGSGANVLTF
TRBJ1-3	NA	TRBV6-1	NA	TGTGCCAGCAGTGAAGTATCTGGAAACACCATATATTTT	CASSEVSGNTIYF
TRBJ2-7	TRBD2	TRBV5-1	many	TGCGCCAGCAGCCCCGGGACTAGCGCTCCCTACGAGCAGTACTTC	CASSPGTSAPYEQYF
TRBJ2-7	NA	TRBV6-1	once	TGTGCCAGCAGTGAATTGGACAGTCTCTTGGGCGAGCAGTACTTC	CASSELDSLLGEQYF
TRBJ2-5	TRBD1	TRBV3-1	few	TGTGCCAGCAGCCGGGGACAGTCCCAAGAGACCCAGTACTTC	CASSRGQSQETQYF
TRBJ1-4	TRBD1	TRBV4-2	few	TGTGCCAGCAGCCCCGGACAGGGGAACGAAAAACTGTTTTTT	CASSPGQGNEKLFF
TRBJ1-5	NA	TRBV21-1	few	TGTGCCAGAATCTCAAATATCTTAGCCCTGGGGGGCAATCAGCCCCAGCATTTT	CARISNILALGGNQPQHF
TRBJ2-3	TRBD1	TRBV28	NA	TGTGCCAGCAGTTACCGACAGGGGATAAGGACAGATACGCAGTATTTT	CASSYRQGIRTDTQYF
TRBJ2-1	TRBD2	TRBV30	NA	TGTGCCTGGAGTGCCGGACTAGCGGGAGACAATGAGCAGTTCTTC	CAWSAGLAGDNEQFF
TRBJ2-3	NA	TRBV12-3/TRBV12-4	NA	TGTGCCAGCAGTTTAGCGGCCGGGTTGGCAGATACGCAGTATTTT	CASSLAAGLADTQYF
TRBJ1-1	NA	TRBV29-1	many	TGCAGCGCAGGGTCTGAAGCTTTCTTT	CSAGSEAFF
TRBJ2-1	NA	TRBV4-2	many	TGTGCCAGCAGCCAAGAGGTCTTGGCTAGATTCAATGAGCAGTTCTTC	CASSQEVLARFNEQFF
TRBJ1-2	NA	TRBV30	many	TGTGCCTGGAGTGGAGGGGGGGCCCACACCTTC	CAWSGGGAHTF
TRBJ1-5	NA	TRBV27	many	TGTGCCAGCTCTTGGCAGGGGAGTCGTAATCAGCCCCAGCATTTT	CASSWQGSRNQPQHF
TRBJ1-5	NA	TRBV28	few	TGTGCCAGCAGCTTGAGACCCGTTCGCCCCCAGCATTTT	CASSLRPVRPQHF
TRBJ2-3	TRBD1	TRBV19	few	TGTGCCAGTACTAACAGGGGGGCCACGGTCACAGATACGCAGTATTTT	CASTNRGATVTDTQYF
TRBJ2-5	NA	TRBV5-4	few	TGTGCCAGCAGCTTGCGTCAGGGCGAGACCCAGTACTTC	CASSLRQGETQYF
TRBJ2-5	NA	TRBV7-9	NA	TGTGCCAGCAGCTTTTCGCTCAGGGGTGAGGGAGAGACCCAGTACTTC	CASSFSLRGEGETQYF
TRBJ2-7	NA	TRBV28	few	TGTGCCAGCAGCCTGGACCTGGGAAAGCAGTACTTC	CASSLDLGKQYF
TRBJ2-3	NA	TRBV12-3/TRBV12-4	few	TGTGCCAGCAGTTTAAGCCCTCAGGCAGATACGCAGTATTTT	CASSLSPQADTQYF
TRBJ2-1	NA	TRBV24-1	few	TGTGCCACCAGTGGGGGTTGGTACAATGAGCAGTTCTTC	CATSGGWYNEQFF
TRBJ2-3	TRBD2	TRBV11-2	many	TGTGCCAGCAGTTCCCTGCGGGAGGACACAGATACGCAGTATTTT	CASSSLREDTDTQYF